These T cell receptor beta chains were read from a single sample in a study of CXCR3-negative and CXCR3-positive naive CD8 T cells. For each CDR3 protein, TCRdb gives one entry from its re-call of the 5' RACE reads, without DNA. The table for this sample gives fewer than 65,000 distinct CDR3 sequences. The specimen sequenced was naive CXCR3+ CD8+ T cells from blood. These receptors came from a human donor in good health. Some clones in this sample may be carry-over from other donors' samples. CDR3s include the opening cysteine and the closing phenylalanine or tryptophan. The order of the fields is V gene, clone size, J gene, CDR3 protein. The size entry is marked missing in some rows and otherwise reads once, few, many or a size class.

v_gene: TRBV7-8; abundance: NA; j_gene: TRBJ2-5; CDR3aa: CASSTAGAAQYF
v_gene: TRBV14; abundance: NA; j_gene: TRBJ2-1; CDR3aa: CASSHTRGTGVYNEQFF
v_gene: TRBV29-1; abundance: NA; j_gene: TRBJ2-2; CDR3aa: CSATANRGRYTGELFF
v_gene: TRBV7-9; abundance: NA; j_gene: TRBJ1-6; CDR3aa: CASSLGVSHNSPLHF
v_gene: TRBV6-4; abundance: NA; j_gene: TRBJ2-1; CDR3aa: CASSASANDEQFF
v_gene: TRBV7-9; abundance: NA; j_gene: TRBJ2-2; CDR3aa: CASSLGQGDTGELFF
v_gene: TRBV29-1; abundance: NA; j_gene: TRBJ2-7; CDR3aa: CSVEGRGGGEQYF
v_gene: TRBV20-1; abundance: NA; j_gene: TRBJ2-7; CDR3aa: CSAREGNSYEQYF
v_gene: TRBV28; abundance: NA; j_gene: TRBJ1-2; CDR3aa: CASSLSPTGGGYTF
v_gene: TRBV27; abundance: NA; j_gene: TRBJ2-2; CDR3aa: CASSTSTGFTTGELFF
v_gene: TRBV29-1; abundance: NA; j_gene: TRBJ2-3; CDR3aa: CSVPGEGTDTQYF
v_gene: TRBV7-8; abundance: NA; j_gene: TRBJ2-7; CDR3aa: CASSFGRAKDEQYF
v_gene: TRBV14; abundance: NA; j_gene: TRBJ1-6; CDR3aa: CASSQPGLGSSPLHF
v_gene: TRBV13; abundance: NA; j_gene: TRBJ2-1; CDR3aa: CASSLGTGINEQFF
v_gene: TRBV6-6; abundance: NA; j_gene: TRBJ2-1; CDR3aa: CASSYSTDNEQFF
v_gene: TRBV3-1; abundance: NA; j_gene: TRBJ2-7; CDR3aa: CATNQGNEQYF
v_gene: TRBV29-1; abundance: NA; j_gene: TRBJ1-2; CDR3aa: CSVVLPPTGAYYGYTF
v_gene: TRBV29-1; abundance: NA; j_gene: TRBJ2-7; CDR3aa: CSVVTPGLYEQYF
v_gene: TRBV11-3; abundance: NA; j_gene: TRBJ2-3; CDR3aa: CASSPRGTGSTDTQYF
v_gene: TRBV6-5; abundance: medium-sized; j_gene: TRBJ2-3; CDR3aa: CASSLYAGVTDTQYF
v_gene: TRBV21-1; abundance: NA; j_gene: TRBJ2-6; CDR3aa: CASSSGLSLSGANVLTF
v_gene: TRBV7-9; abundance: NA; j_gene: TRBJ2-5; CDR3aa: CASSFRTGEETQYF
v_gene: TRBV2; abundance: NA; j_gene: TRBJ2-3; CDR3aa: CASIIAGTASTDTQYF